Listed below are T cell receptor beta chains from one sample, sequenced in a study of blood T cells in healthy people across ages. TCRdb itself ran the 5' RACE reads through MiXCR, one entry per CDR3 protein. The table has 1.5 million to 2 million distinct CDR3 sequences, roughly 52% seen once. The material sequenced was blood. The receptors were gathered from a woman in her thirties or forties in good health. Each CDR3 is given with its conserved first and last residue. D genes are given only for firm matches. Rows may omit the clone size; those that give it use once, few, many or a size class.

CDR3nt	CDR3aa	abundance	d_gene	v_gene	j_gene
TGTGCCAGCAGTCCCACATTGGCGGGGCAGAGCAATGAGCAGTTCTTC	CASSPTLAGQSNEQFF	.	.	TRBV27	TRBJ2-1
TGCGCCAGCAGCTCGAGGGGACTAGCGGGACCTCTTAGCACAGATACGCAGTATTTT	CASSSRGLAGPLSTDTQYF	.	TRBD2	TRBV5-1	TRBJ2-3
TGTGCCAGCAGCCGCGATGGGACAGGGGTTCTTTCACCCCTCCACTTT	CASSRDGTGVLSPLHF	once	TRBD1	TRBV5-6	TRBJ1-6
TGTGCCAGCAGTTTAGCTTCCTCCTCGGGAGATACGCAGTATTTT	CASSLASSSGDTQYF	many	.	TRBV12-3/TRBV12-4	TRBJ2-3
TGTGCCAGCAGCTTAGCGAGGGCAGGGGGCGCCTCGGGCTACACCTTC	CASSLARAGGASGYTF	few	TRBD1	TRBV7-2	TRBJ1-2
TGTGCCAGCAGCCACCCGGGGGTCGGTGGCTACACCTTC	CASSHPGVGGYTF	.	.	TRBV7-2	TRBJ1-2
TGTGCCAGCAGTTCCGCGTTTAGTCATTACGAGCAGTACTTC	CASSSAFSHYEQYF	.	.	TRBV6-7	TRBJ2-7
TGCGCCAGCAGATTAAGGACAGATAGCACAGATACGCAGTATTTT	CASRLRTDSTDTQYF	.	.	TRBV5-1	TRBJ2-3
TGTGCCAGCAGCTTGAAGGGACAGGGGTTCAATCAGCCCCAGCATTTT	CASSLKGQGFNQPQHF	.	TRBD1	TRBV7-2	TRBJ1-5
TGCAGTGCTCAGCCGCTAGCGGGGGGAGGAAATGAGCAGTTCTTC	CSAQPLAGGGNEQFF	.	TRBD2	TRBV20-1	TRBJ2-1
TGTGCCACCAGTGATTCCCACCCGAGCTACACCTTC	CATSDSHPSYTF	.	.	TRBV24-1	TRBJ1-2
TGCAGTGCCAGTGGGGGTGGGGTCAGCTACAATGAGCAGTTCTTC	CSASGGGVSYNEQFF	.	.	TRBV20-1	TRBJ2-1
TGCAGCGTTGAAACGAGGGAGTCGGACACTGAAGCTTTCTTT	CSVETRESDTEAFF	.	.	TRBV29-1	TRBJ1-1
TGTGCCAGCAGTCTGGGGACAGGGGGCTTTCTTGGCTACACCTTC	CASSLGTGGFLGYTF	.	TRBD1	TRBV27	TRBJ1-2
TGTGCCAGCAGGCCTCCGGGGACGGGGAACAATGAGCAGTTCTTC	CASRPPGTGNNEQFF	.	.	TRBV11-1	TRBJ2-1
TGTGCCAGACGGCAGGGGGGCATCTACGAGCAGTACTTC	CARRQGGIYEQYF	.	.	TRBV13	TRBJ2-7
TGTGCCAGCAGTTTATTAGTGTTAGCGGGGGGTCCCACAGATACGCAGTATTTT	CASSLLVLAGGPTDTQYF	.	TRBD2	TRBV28	TRBJ2-3